This TCR beta chain was identified in a study of CD8 T cells in Susac syndrome. The RNA, roughly 0.45 to 1 ug, was put through reverse transcription using random hexamers. Amplification of the TCR beta CDR3 was carried out by immunoSEQ multiplex PCR, which spanned a total of 54 Vbeta and 13 Jbeta segments. TCRdb ran MiXCR on the immunoSEQ multiplex PCR reads and lists one entry per CDR3 protein. The sample records some 200,000 distinct CDR3 sequences, more than 90% being singletons. The CDR3 contains 14 residues. After removal of 6 bases from V and 4 bases from J, the junction contained 6 bases not matched to a gene. Germline V gene lookup returns CDR1 MNHNS and CDR2 SASEGT. TCR beta sequencing covered blood CD8+ and CD4+ T cells. Purification of the CD8+ and CD4+ T cells relied on negative isolation, and TEMRA cells underwent FACS enrichment.

This TCR came from a human donor with multiple sclerosis. Sequencing was performed on CD4+ T cells from PBMCs. The chain couples TRBV6-1 to TRBJ1-2; 9 nucleotides agree with TRBD1. This CDR3 is CASRGQGSSYGYTF. DNA of the CDR3: TGTGCCAGCAGGGGACAGGGCTCTAGCTATGGCTACACCTTC.